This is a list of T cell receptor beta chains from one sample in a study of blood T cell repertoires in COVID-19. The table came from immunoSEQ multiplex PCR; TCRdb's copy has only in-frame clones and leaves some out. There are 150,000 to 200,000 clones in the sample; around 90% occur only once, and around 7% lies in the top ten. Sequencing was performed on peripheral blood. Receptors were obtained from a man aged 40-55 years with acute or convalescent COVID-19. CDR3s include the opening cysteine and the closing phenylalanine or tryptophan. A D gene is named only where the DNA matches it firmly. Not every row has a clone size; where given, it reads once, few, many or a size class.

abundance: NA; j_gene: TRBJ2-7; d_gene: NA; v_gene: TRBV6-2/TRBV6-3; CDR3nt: TGTGCCAGCAGTTCCCGGCGGGGCAACACCTACGAGCAGTACTTC; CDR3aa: CASSSRRGNTYEQYF
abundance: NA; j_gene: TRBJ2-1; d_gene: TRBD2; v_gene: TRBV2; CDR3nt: TGTGCCAGCAGTGTTGGACTAGCGGGGGGCGATGAGCAGTTCTTC; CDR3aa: CASSVGLAGGDEQFF
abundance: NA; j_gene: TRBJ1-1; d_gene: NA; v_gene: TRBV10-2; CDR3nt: TGCGCCAGCAGTGAACAGGGCGGCACTGAAGCTTTCTTT; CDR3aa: CASSEQGGTEAFF
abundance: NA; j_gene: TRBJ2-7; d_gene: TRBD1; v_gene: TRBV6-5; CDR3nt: TGTGCCAGCAGTTACTCAAGGGACAGGGCCTACGAGCAGTACTTC; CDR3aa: CASSYSRDRAYEQYF
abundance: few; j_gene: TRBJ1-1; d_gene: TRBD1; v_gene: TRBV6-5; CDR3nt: TGTGCCAGCAGGTCTACAGGGGGCCTTAACACTGAAGCTTTCTTT; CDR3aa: CASRSTGGLNTEAFF
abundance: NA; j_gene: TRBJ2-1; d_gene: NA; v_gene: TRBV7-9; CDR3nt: TGTGCCAGCAGCTTAGTTCACAGGGGGGGTTATGATGAGCAGTTCTTC; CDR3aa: CASSLVHRGGYDEQFF
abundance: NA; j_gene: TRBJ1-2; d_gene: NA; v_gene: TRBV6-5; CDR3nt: TGTGCCAGCAGTCGACAGTTGTTCTATGGCTACACCTTC; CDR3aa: CASSRQLFYGYTF
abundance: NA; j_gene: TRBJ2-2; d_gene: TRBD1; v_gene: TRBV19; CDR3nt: TGTGCCACCACAGGGGCCGCGAACACCGGGGAGCTGTTTTTT; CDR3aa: CATTGAANTGELFF
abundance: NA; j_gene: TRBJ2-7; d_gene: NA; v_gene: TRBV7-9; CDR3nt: TGTGCCAGCAGCCAATTCACGGCCAGGGACGAGCAGTACTTC; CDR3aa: CASSQFTARDEQYF
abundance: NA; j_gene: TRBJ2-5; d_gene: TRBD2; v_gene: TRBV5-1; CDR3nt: TGCGCCAGCAGTCGGGGGGAACAGGAGACCCAGTACTTC; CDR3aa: CASSRGEQETQYF
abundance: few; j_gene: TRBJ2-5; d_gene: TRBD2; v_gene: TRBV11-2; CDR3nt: TGTGCCAGCAGCTTAGGACTAGCGGGGGAAGAGACCCAGTACTTC; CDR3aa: CASSLGLAGEETQYF
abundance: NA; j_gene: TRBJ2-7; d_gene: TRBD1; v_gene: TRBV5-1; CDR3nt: TGCGCCAGCAGCTACAGACAGGGGAGCTCCTACGAGCAGTACTTC; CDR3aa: CASSYRQGSSYEQYF
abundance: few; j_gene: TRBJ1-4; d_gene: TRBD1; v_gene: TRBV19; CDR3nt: TGTGCCAGTAGCATACAGGGGGAAAAACTGTTTTTT; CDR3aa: CASSIQGEKLFF
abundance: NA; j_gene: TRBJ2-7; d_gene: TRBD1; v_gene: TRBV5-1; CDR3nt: TGCGCCAGCAGCGTGCTTTCCCGGGACAGGAATTACGAGCAGTACTTC; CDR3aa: CASSVLSRDRNYEQYF
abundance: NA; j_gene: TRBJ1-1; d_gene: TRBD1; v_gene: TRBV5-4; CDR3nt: TGTGCCAGCAGCCGACGGGACAGGGGGGTTGAAGCTTTCTTT; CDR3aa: CASSRRDRGVEAFF
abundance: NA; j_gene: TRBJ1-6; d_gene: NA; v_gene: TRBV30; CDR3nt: TGTGCCTGGAGTGTTGAGGCTAATTCACCCCTCCACTTT; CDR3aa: CAWSVEANSPLHF
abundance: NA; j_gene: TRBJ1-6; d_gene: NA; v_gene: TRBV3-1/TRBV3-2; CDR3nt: TGTGCCAGCAGCCAAGGGAGTGCAGTCCGAAATTCACCCCTCCACTTT; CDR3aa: CASSQGSAVRNSPLHF
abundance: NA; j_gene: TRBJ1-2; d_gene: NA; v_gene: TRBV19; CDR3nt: TGTGCCAGTAGTGGGGGCATCGGTGGCTACACCTTC; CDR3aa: CASSGGIGGYTF
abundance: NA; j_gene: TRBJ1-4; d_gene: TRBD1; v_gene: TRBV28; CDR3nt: TGTGCCAGCAGTTCCACAGGGGGGAGCGGAGAAAAACTGTTTTTT; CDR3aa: CASSSTGGSGEKLFF
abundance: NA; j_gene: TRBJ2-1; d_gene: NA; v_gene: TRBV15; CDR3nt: TGTGCCACCAGCCCAGGGGATGAGCAGTTCTTC; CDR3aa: CATSPGDEQFF
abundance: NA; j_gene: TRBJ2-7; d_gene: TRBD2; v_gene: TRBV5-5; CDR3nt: TGTGCCAGCAGCCTCCTAAACGGGAGGGAGCAGTACTTC; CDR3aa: CASSLLNGREQYF
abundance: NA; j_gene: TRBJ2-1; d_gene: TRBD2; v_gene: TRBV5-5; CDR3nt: TGTGCCAGCAGACTTCTAGGACTAGCGTCATACAATGAGCAGTTCTTC; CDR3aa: CASRLLGLASYNEQFF
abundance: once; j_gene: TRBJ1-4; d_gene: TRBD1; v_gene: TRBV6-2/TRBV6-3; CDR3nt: TGTGCCAGCAGTTCTCCGGGACAGGCCGCCAATGAAAAACTGTTTTTT; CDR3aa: CASSSPGQAANEKLFF
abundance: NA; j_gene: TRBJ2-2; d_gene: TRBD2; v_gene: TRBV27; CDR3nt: TGTGCCAGCAGTTCGGGCTCTAGCGGGGGGGCTTGGGGGAGCGGGGAGCTGTTTTTT; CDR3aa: CASSSGSSGGAWGSGELFF
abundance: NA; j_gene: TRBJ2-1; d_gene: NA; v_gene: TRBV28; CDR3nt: TGTGCCAGCAGTTTTACCCTAGCGAATGAGCAGTTCTTC; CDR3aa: CASSFTLANEQFF
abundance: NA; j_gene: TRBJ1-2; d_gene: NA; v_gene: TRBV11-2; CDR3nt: TGTGCCAGCAGCTTAGCAAGGGGGGGTAACTATGGCTACACCTTC; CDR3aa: CASSLARGGNYGYTF
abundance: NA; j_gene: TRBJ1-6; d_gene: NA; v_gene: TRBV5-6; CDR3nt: TGTGCCAGCAGCTTGGGTCCCCCCAAGAGCTCCTATAATTCACCCCTCCACTTT; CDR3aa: CASSLGPPKSSYNSPLHF
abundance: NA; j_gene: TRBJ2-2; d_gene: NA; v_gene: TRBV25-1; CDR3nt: TGTGCCAGCAGTGACCTTTATCAGGGTACCACCGGGGAGCTGTTTTTT; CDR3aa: CASSDLYQGTTGELFF
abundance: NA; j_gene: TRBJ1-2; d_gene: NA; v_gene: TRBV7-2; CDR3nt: TGTGCCAGCAGCCAAGCCGGGGCAGGGAGGCACTATGGCTACACCTTC; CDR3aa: CASSQAGAGRHYGYTF
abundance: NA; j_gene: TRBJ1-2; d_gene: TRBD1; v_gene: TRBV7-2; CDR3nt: TGTGCCAGCAGCTCTACAGGGGGCTGGGGCTACACCTTC; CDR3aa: CASSSTGGWGYTF
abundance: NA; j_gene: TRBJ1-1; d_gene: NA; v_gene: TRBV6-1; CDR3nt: TGTGCCAGCAGTGAAGGATATCGGACTGAAGCTTTCTTT; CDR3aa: CASSEGYRTEAFF
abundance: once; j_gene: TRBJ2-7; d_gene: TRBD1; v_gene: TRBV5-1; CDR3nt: TGCGCCAGCGCCGAACAGGGGGCGATAAGCTCCTACGAGCAGTACTTC; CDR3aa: CASAEQGAISSYEQYF
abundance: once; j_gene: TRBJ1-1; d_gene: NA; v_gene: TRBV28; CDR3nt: TGTGCCAGCAGTTTATCTTTGAGTCGGGGGGACACTGAAGCTTTCTTT; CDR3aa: CASSLSLSRGDTEAFF
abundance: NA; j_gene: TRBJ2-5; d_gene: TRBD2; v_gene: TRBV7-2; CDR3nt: TGTGCCAGCAGCTTAGCTGGGGGGGGTCGGGAGACCCAGTACTTC; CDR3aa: CASSLAGGGRETQYF
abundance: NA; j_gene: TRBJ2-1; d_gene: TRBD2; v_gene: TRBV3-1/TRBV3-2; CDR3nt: TGTGCCAGCAGCCCCCGGGCGGGGGGTCCCTACAATGAGCAGTTCTTC; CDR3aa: CASSPRAGGPYNEQFF
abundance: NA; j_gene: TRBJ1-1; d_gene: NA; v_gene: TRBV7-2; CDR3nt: TGTGCCAGCAGCTTATCACGATTAGGTAAGAGGGGCGGGGATGTTGAAGCTTTCTTT; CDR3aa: CASSLSRLGKRGGDVEAFF
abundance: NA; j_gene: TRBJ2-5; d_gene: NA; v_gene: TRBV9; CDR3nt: TGTGCCAGCAGCGGCGGGACAGAAGAGACCCAGTACTTC; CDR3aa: CASSGGTEETQYF
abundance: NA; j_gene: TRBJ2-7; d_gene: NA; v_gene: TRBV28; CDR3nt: TGTGCCAGTGAAAATCTCAGCTCCTACGAGCAGTACTTC; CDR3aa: CASENLSSYEQYF
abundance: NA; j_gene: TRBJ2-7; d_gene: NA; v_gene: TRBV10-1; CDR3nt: TGCGCCAGCAGTGAGACCGGGATCGAGCAGTACTTC; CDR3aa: CASSETGIEQYF
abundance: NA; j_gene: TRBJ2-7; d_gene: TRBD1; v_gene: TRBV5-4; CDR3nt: TGTGCCAGCAGCTTTCCGGGACAGATGAGGGACGAGCAGTACTTC; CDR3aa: CASSFPGQMRDEQYF
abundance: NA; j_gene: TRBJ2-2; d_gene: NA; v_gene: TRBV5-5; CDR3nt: TGTGCCAGCAGCTTTAGACTAAACACCGGGGAGCTGTTTTTT; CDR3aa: CASSFRLNTGELFF
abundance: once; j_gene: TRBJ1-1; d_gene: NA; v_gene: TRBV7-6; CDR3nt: TGTGCCAGCAGCTTCAGAGGAGAGAACACTGAAGCTTTCTTT; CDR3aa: CASSFRGENTEAFF
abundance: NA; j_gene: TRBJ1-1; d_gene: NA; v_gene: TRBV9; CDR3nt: TGTGCCAGCAGCGTAGCTTCGGGTGGCACTGAAGCTTTCTTT; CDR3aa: CASSVASGGTEAFF
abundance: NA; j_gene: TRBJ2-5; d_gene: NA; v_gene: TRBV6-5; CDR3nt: TGTGCCAGCAGTTTTACAGATGTGAAGACCCAGTACTTC; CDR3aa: CASSFTDVKTQYF
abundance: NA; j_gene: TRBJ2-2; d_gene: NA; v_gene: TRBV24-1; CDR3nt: TGTGCCACCAGAAACAAGCAGGGGCTCGGGGAGCTGTTTTTT; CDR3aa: CATRNKQGLGELFF
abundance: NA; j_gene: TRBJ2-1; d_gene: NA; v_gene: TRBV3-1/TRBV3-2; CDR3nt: TGTGCCAGCAGCCGGGACACCAACTTCTACAATGAGCAGTTCTTC; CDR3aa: CASSRDTNFYNEQFF
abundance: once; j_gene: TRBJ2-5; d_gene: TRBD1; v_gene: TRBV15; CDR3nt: TGTGCCACCAGCAGAGGAGGGGACAGGGGAGAGACCCAGTACTTC; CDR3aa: CATSRGGDRGETQYF
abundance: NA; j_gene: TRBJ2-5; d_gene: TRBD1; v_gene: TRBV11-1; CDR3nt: TGTGCCAGCAGCTTGACGGACAGGGCAGAGACCCAGTACTTC; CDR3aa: CASSLTDRAETQYF
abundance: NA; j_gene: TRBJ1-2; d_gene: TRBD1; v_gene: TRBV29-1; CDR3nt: TGCAGCGTTGAAGATAGCTCGGGTTTGACAGGGAACTATGGCTACACCTTC; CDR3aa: CSVEDSSGLTGNYGYTF
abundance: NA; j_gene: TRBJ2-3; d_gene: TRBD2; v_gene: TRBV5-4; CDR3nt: TGTGCCAGCAGCTCCCGCGGACTAGCGGGGGGGCTTAGCACAGATACGCAGTATTTT; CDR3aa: CASSSRGLAGGLSTDTQYF
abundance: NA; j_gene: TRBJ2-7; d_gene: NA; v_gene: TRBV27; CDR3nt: TGTGCCAGCAGTAGACTAGGCCCTACCTACGAGCAGTACTTC; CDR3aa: CASSRLGPTYEQYF
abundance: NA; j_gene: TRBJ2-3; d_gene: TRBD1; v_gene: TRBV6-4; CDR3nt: TGTGCCAGCAGTCAGGACAGGGGGCAAGCAGATACGCAGTATTTT; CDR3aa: CASSQDRGQADTQYF
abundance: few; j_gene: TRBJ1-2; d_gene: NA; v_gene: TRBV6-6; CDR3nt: TGTGCCAGCAGTTACACCCGGGGAGGGGACTATGGCTACACCTTC; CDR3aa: CASSYTRGGDYGYTF